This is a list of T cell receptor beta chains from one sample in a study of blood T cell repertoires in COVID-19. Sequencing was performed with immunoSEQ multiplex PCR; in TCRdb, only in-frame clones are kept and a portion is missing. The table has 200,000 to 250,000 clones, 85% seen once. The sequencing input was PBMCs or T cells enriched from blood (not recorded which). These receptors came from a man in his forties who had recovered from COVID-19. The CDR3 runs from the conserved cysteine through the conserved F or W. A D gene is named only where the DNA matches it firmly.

CASSKKVREGNEQFF,TRBV7-2,TRBJ2-1,TRBD2
CASTGGRGRQYF,TRBV2,TRBJ2-7,NA
CASKYRGSDTQYF,TRBV6-5,TRBJ2-3,NA
CASSQESRTSEAFF,TRBV3-1/TRBV3-2,TRBJ1-1,NA
CASSAGTGNRQYF,TRBV5-5,TRBJ2-7,TRBD1
CASSLVNSGEQFF,TRBV12-3/TRBV12-4,TRBJ2-1,NA
CASTLSRAEETQYF,TRBV6-5,TRBJ2-5,NA
CASSVVKGGAGVNTGELFF,TRBV9,TRBJ2-2,TRBD2
CASSHTGTWEHNKQFF,TRBV11-3,TRBJ2-1,NA
CASSPKGHPRSNQPQHF,TRBV6-2/TRBV6-3,TRBJ1-5,NA
CASSSDIRTFLRNEKLFF,TRBV28,TRBJ1-4,NA
CASSPPAGGYEQYF,TRBV18,TRBJ2-7,TRBD1
CASRPRPDLGLAGHEQFF,TRBV28,TRBJ2-1,TRBD2
CASSIRQGEYEQYF,TRBV13,TRBJ2-7,TRBD1
CASSESTGGIWNEQFF,TRBV6-4,TRBJ2-1,TRBD1
CASSPLYRQRGCYTF,TRBV21-1,TRBJ1-2,NA
CASSWGTESNQPQHF,TRBV6-6,TRBJ1-5,TRBD1